Shown below are 27 T cell receptor beta chains from a single sample sequenced in a study of cytomegalovirus exposure and HLA in healthy donors. It was with 60 Vbeta and 13 Jbeta primers that the PCR ran. Assay used: immunoSEQ multiplex PCR; TCRdb lists only in-frame clones, some missing. This table has about 150,000 clones, roughly three quarters appearing once. Sample: PBMCs. The receptors here all came from a male donor in good health and CMV-seronegative.

This clone has only one observation. This rearrangement joins TRBV6-1 to TRBJ1-3; D remains ambiguous. Trimming stripped 1 base from V and 0 bases from J, with 10 bases between. The CDR3 spans 16 residues. CDR1 MNHNS and CDR2 SASEGT come from the germline V gene. Here the CDR3 DNA reads TGTGCCAGCAGTGAAGAAGGGAGCCCCTCTGGAAACACCATATATTTT. It encodes CASSEEGSPSGNTIYF.

The genes are TRBV2 and TRBJ2-5; maybe TRBD1 (6 bases). This CDR3 has 14 residues. V lost 6 bases and J 2 bases, leaving 13 bases between the germline ends. Per the germline V gene, CDR1 is SNHLY and CDR2 is FYNNEI. DNA of the CDR3: TGTGCCAGCAGGAGGGACACTATACAAGAGACCCAGTACTTC. It specifies CASRRDTIQETQYF.

V usage is TRBV10-1 and J usage is TRBJ1-2; D uncertain. Per germline, CDR1 WNHNN and CDR2 SYGVQD (reference sequence). The CDR3 is 10 residues long. V lost 4 bases and J 10 bases, leaving 7 bases between the germline ends. The CDR3 DNA reads as TGCGCCAGCAGTGGTTACTTCTACACCTTC. It specifies CASSGYFYTF.

The chain combines TRBV6-5 with TRBJ1-1, with D maybe TRBD1 (6 bases). V was pared by 7 bases and J by 1 base, with 16 bases between. Germline assignment: CDR1 MNHEY and CDR2 SVGAGI. The CDR3 sequence is 15 residues long. The CDR3 sequence is CASKPPRGGNTEAFF. The CDR3 bases are TGTGCCAGCAAACCGCCCAGGGGTGGGAACACTGAAGCTTTCTTT.

This chain joins TRBV4-3 and TRBJ1-2; 8 bases agree with TRBD1. CDR3 length: 15 residues. V shed 1 base and J 7 bases; nucleotides not matched to a gene: 8. Per germline, CDR1 LGHNA and CDR2 YSLEER. The DNA of the CDR3 is TGCGCCAGCAGCCAAGCACAGGGGGGTAGGGGTGGCTACACCTTC. It codes for CASSQAQGGRGGYTF.

This rearrangement joins TRBV9 to TRBJ2-2, with D possibly being TRBD1 (6 bases). Trimming removed 1 base from V and 0 bases from J, with 10 bases in between. The CDR3 covers 16 residues. Germline loops: CDR1 SGDLS, CDR2 YYNGEE. The CDR3 is CASSVQGHANTGELFF. The CDR3 nucleotides are TGTGCCAGCAGCGTACAGGGGCACGCGAACACCGGGGAGCTGTTTTTT.

The chain has TRBV5-6 and TRBJ1-1; D perhaps matches TRBD1 (5 bases). CDR1 and CDR2 from the germline V gene are SGHDT and YYEEEE. V lost 4 bases and J 0 bases, leaving 10 bases between the germline ends. This CDR3 region has 14 residues. CDR3 protein: CASSPLTVNTEAFF. CDR3 DNA sequence: TGTGCCAGCAGCCCGCTGACAGTGAACACTGAAGCTTTCTTT.

This clone was observed a few times. The chain combines TRBV19 with TRBJ1-4, with no clear D. CDR1 is LNHDA and CDR2 is SQIVND in the germline V gene (reference sequence). V was clipped by 6 bases and J by 7 bases, with 21 bases between them. The CDR3 extends over 16 amino acids. The CDR3 protein is CASSHPASLGVEKLFF. The CDR3 coding sequence is TGTGCCAGTAGCCACCCGGCGTCCCTCGGGGTTGAAAAACTGTTTTTT.

The chain joins TRBV5-1 to TRBJ2-5; 10 bases line up with TRBD2. In germline, CDR1 is SGHRS, CDR2 YFSETQ. This CDR3 comprises 16 residues. V was clipped by 1 base and J by 1 base; unmatched bases: 4. CDR3 residues: CASSLPSGGLQETQYF. The DNA for the CDR3 is TGCGCCAGCAGCTTGCCTAGCGGGGGACTCCAAGAGACCCAGTACTTC.

The chain recombines TRBV27 with TRBJ2-7; no clear D gene. Germline V gene sequence: CDR1 MNHEY, CDR2 SMNVEV (reference sequence). The CDR3 is 15 amino acids. V was shortened by 0 bases and J by 2 bases, with 11 bases between the two germline ends. In DNA form, the CDR3 reads TGTGCCAGCAGTTTATCTTTGGGCCGAACCTACGAGCAGTACTTC. Protein: CASSLSLGRTYEQYF.

The rearrangement links TRBV27 to TRBJ2-2; 8 bases match TRBD1. This CDR3 is 16 amino acids long. The junction had 17 bases not matched to a gene; V was cut back by 6 bases and J by 11 bases. The V gene's germline CDR1 is MNHEY and CDR2 SMNVEV (reference sequence). The CDR3 region has the DNA TGTGCCAGCAGGACACGGACAGGGCAATTAGCCAAAGAGCTGTTTTTT. Protein: CASRTRTGQLAKELFF.

This clone was seen more than once but under ten times. The chain joins TRBV4-3 to TRBJ1-4; TRBD1 matches 9 bases. The CDR3 is made up of 15 amino acids. V trimming: 3 bases; J trimming: 10 bases; junction bases outside the gene matches: 9. Per germline, CDR1 LGHNA and CDR2 YSLEER. CDR3 sequence: CASSHLGQGEGKLFF. CDR3 bases: TGCGCCAGCAGCCACTTGGGACAGGGCGAGGGAAAACTGTTTTTT.

This clone was counted only a few times. The rearrangement uses TRBV4-2 and TRBJ2-7; TRBD1 agrees at 8 bases. The V segment lost 4 bases and the J segment 7 bases; nucleotides outside the gene matches: 9. Germline lookup yields CDR1 LGHNA and CDR2 YNFKEQ. This CDR3 comprises 14 residues. In nucleotides, the CDR3 is TGTGCCAGCAGCCTAAACGACAGGGGAAAAGAGCAGTACTTC. Translated: CASSLNDRGKEQYF.

This chain joins TRBV4-2 and TRBJ2-1; D is ambiguous. CDR3 size: 12 residues. With 2 bases removed from V and 6 bases from J, the gap between germline ends came to 5 bases. Germline CDR1 is LGHNA and CDR2 is YNFKEQ. In DNA form, the CDR3 reads TGTGCCAGCAGCCAAATTAGCAATGAGCAGTTCTTC. It translates to CASSQISNEQFF.

The V call is TRBV10-3, the J call TRBJ1-1, with a tentative D call TRBD1 (6 bases). The CDR3 length is 13 residues. From germline, CDR1 is ENHRY and CDR2 SYGVKD. Trimming cost V 0 bases and J 8 bases, with 10 bases left between them. The CDR3 DNA reads as TGTGCCATCAGTGAGTCGGACAGCGTAGAAGCTTTCTTT. Amino acids: CAISESDSVEAFF.

This clone was found a few times. The chain employs TRBV4-2 and TRBJ1-4, with TRBD1 as a possible D gene (6 bases). The CDR3 contains 15 residues. V lost 3 bases and J 4 bases, leaving 12 bases between the germline ends. Germline assignment: CDR1 LGHNA and CDR2 YNFKEQ. The CDR3 sequence: CASSQGGQDNEKLFF. CDR3 DNA sequence: TGTGCCAGCAGCCAGGGGGGGCAAGATAATGAAAAACTGTTTTTT.

V usage is TRBV7-2 and J usage is TRBJ1-1; possibly TRBD1 for D (6 bases). The CDR3 length is 14 residues. Trimming pared 3 bases from V and 6 bases from J, leaving 14 bases between. The V gene's germline CDR1 is SGHTA and CDR2 FQGNSA. The CDR3 loop is CASSFLRGGAEAFF. The CDR3 DNA is TGTGCCAGCAGCTTTTTGAGAGGGGGGGCTGAAGCTTTCTTT.

J is TRBJ2-7 and V is TRBV30; maybe TRBD1 (5 bases). Trimming stripped 0 bases from V and 2 bases from J, with 8 bases between. This CDR3 spans 13 amino acids. Germline loops: CDR1 GTSNPN, CDR2 SVGIG (reference sequence). The CDR3 DNA follows: TGTGCCTGGAGTGTAGGACAAACCTACGAGCAGTACTTC. It is translated as CAWSVGQTYEQYF.

This clone was counted a single time. The rearrangement links TRBV6-4 to TRBJ2-5; 7 bases match TRBD1. This CDR3 contains 13 residues. After removal of 8 bases from V and 2 bases from J, the junction contained 5 bases not matched to a gene. Germline V gene sequence: CDR1 MRHNA, CDR2 SNTAGT. The CDR3 sequence is CASVRQGQETQYF. The CDR3 nucleotides read TGTGCCAGCGTACGACAGGGACAAGAGACCCAGTACTTC.

The CDR3 reads CASSLWKGAGTGELFF. The CDR3 DNA sequence: TGTGCCAGCAGCTTATGGAAGGGGGCCGGCACCGGGGAGCTGTTTTTT. The V call is TRBV7-3, the J call TRBJ2-2; 7 bases are a match to TRBD1. J was trimmed by 4 bases and V by 2 bases; bases with no gene match: 7. The germline gives CDR1 SGHTA, CDR2 FQGTGA. The CDR3 has 16 residues.

The gene calls are TRBV30 and TRBJ1-6, with D unresolved. CDR1 and CDR2 from the germline V gene are GTSNPN and SVGIG (reference sequence). This CDR3 has 16 residues. V lost 3 bases and J 10 bases, leaving 22 bases between the germline ends. CDR3 amino acids: CAWRKGDGFVRSPLHF. CDR3 in DNA: TGTGCCTGGAGAAAAGGAGATGGGTTCGTGCGGTCACCCCTCCACTTT.

V gene TRBV7-9 combines with J gene TRBJ1-1; TRBD1 aligns across 8 bases. Germline CDR1 and CDR2: SEHNR and FQNEAQ (reference sequence). This CDR3 is 14 amino acids long. V was clipped by 4 bases and J by 7 bases; unmatched bases: 8. The CDR3, as DNA: TGTGCCAGCAGCTACCGCTTGACAGGGGTTGAAGCTTTCTTT. It is translated as CASSYRLTGVEAFF.

The rearrangement links TRBV5-6 to TRBJ1-1; tentative D call: TRBD1 (5 bases). Trimming stripped 5 bases from V and 1 base from J, with 9 bases between. This CDR3 comprises 13 residues. Germline lookup yields CDR1 SGHDT and CDR2 YYEEEE. The CDR3 protein is CASSRDRNTEAFF. CDR3 DNA: TGTGCCAGCAGTCGAGACAGGAACACTGAAGCTTTCTTT.

This CDR3 is CASSILADSNQPQHF. In nucleotides, the CDR3 is TGTGCCAGTAGTATCCTGGCGGATAGCAATCAGCCCCAGCATTTT. The rearrangement links TRBV19 to TRBJ1-5; D is unclear. Germline CDR1 and CDR2: LNHDA and SQIVND (reference sequence). With 3 bases removed from V and 0 bases from J, the gap between germline ends came to 9 bases. This CDR3 is 15 amino acids long.

CDR3 sequence (DNA): TGTGCCAGCAGTTACGGACAGGGGGCGGTGGAGACCCAGTACTTC. It encodes CASSYGQGAVETQYF. This rearrangement joins TRBV6-5 to TRBJ2-5; 11 bases line up with TRBD1. Losses at the gene ends were 2 bases for V and 5 bases for J; bases not matched to a gene: 4. The CDR3 spans 15 residues. Per the germline V gene, CDR1 is MNHEY and CDR2 is SVGAGI.

The chain employs TRBV6-1 and TRBJ1-4; the match to TRBD1 covers 8 bases. The CDR3 runs to 15 residues. Trimming at V came to 2 bases and at J to 7 bases, leaving 6 bases not matched to a gene. The V gene's germline CDR1 is MNHNS and CDR2 SASEGT. CDR3 in amino acids: CASSESGGVGEKLFF. The CDR3 nucleotides read TGTGCCAGCAGTGAATCAGGGGGCGTGGGTGAAAAACTGTTTTTT.

This clone was seen a few times. This chain connects TRBV5-5 to TRBJ2-7, with a tentative D call TRBD1 (6 bases). The germline CDR1 and CDR2 sequences are SGHKS and YYEKEE (reference sequence). The CDR3 is 13 residues long. V lost 4 bases and J 2 bases, leaving 10 bases between the germline ends. CDR3 protein: CASSIYRAYEQYF. CDR3 bases: TGTGCCAGCAGCATTTACAGGGCCTACGAGCAGTACTTC.